This T cell receptor (beta chain) comes out of a study of tumor-infiltrating lymphocytes in oesophageal squamous cell carcinoma (dated by TCRdb to the mid-2010s). A note on this clonotype: The target of this receptor is not known. At one end, the junction sequence differs from germline, possibly due to a read error.

The germline V gene specifies SGHVS as CDR1 and FNYEAQ as CDR2. The CDR3 measures 13 amino acids from cysteine to phenylalanine. Just CDR3 DNA is preserved here, 39 bases in frame from base 1. The instrument was an Illumina HiSeq 2000. TCRdb reprocessing: public reads trimmed at Q25 with fastp, clones called with MiXCR, in-frame beta chains kept. Rows matching on CDR3 protein sequence are summarized as one entry with the most common DNA and genes. This sample comprises 12,000 or so distinct CDR3 sequences, roughly 58% of them detected only once. Clones ranked in the top ten supply roughly 50% of the sample.

The rearrangement joined TRBV7-6 to TRBJ2-1; the D call is tentative, TRBD1 or TRBD2, as each matches 5 bases. The clonotype originates from a female donor with esophageal squamous cell carcinoma. Sample: blood. The sequence in DNA is TGTGCTAGCAGCCTTGGGCGAGGGGATGAGCAGTTCTTC. Its protein product is CASSLGRGDEQFF.